The source of this T cell receptor (beta chain) is a study of T-cell reconstitution after alpha-beta-depleted transplantation in children. Study-wide results and limits: Day-60 TCRbeta diversity that was high in some patients was derived from surviving recipient T cells and thymic progenitors. Two months or so post-transplant, alpha-beta T cells reportedly derived from several hundred expanded graft clones. Counts and diversity of T cells one year after transplant came mostly from newly produced T cells.

Unique molecular identifiers tagged the TCRbeta library. TCRdb re-derived calls from the PCR reads in MiXCR, one entry per CDR3 protein. The sample contains over 450,000 distinct CDR3 sequences, 8% to 11% of which appear only once. With 3 bases clipped from V and 4 bases from J, the junction kept 5 bases outside the gene matches. The V gene's germline CDR1 is DFQATT and CDR2 SNEGSKA (reference sequence). The CDR3 is 15 residues long. This clonotype has ten or more counts. The antigen remains unidentified. This material consisted of PBMCs, taken before TCRalphabeta/CD19-depleted stem cell transplant. The sequence derives from a child younger than 10 with inherited bone marrow failure, due to receive a stem cell transplant. The V and J genes are TRBV20-1 and TRBJ2-1; 11 bases are a match to TRBD2. The CDR3 reads CSARLLAGAYNEQFF. CDR3 nucleotides: TGCAGTGCTAGGTTACTAGCGGGGGCTTACAATGAGCAGTTCTTC.